The 28 T cell receptor beta chains presented below share a single source sample, sequenced in a study of T-cell reconstitution after alpha-beta-depleted transplantation in children. Preparing the TCRbeta library involved the use of unique molecular identifiers. TCRdb redid the calling of the PCR reads with MiXCR, one entry per CDR3 protein. The profile shows 750,000 to 950,000 distinct CDR3 sequences, 15% to 20% of them singletons. The sample consisted of PBMCs, mostly from graft donor cells, taken 360 days after TCRalphabeta/CD19-depleted stem cell transplant. The receptors stem from a male patient between 10 and 17 years old who had a stem cell transplant for acute lymphoblastic leukemia, so the T cells may come from the graft donor.

This clonotype was detected a few times. The chain combines TRBV20-1 with TRBJ1-1; the D is unclear. CDR1 is DFQATT, CDR2 SNEGSKA, per germline (reference sequence). The CDR3 runs to 12 residues. Between the trimmed V and J ends, which lost 0 bases and 5 bases, there was a span of 7 bases. CDR3 sequence (DNA): TGCAGTGCTAGAGATCCGGTTACTGAAGCTTTCTTT. This sequence encodes CSARDPVTEAFF.

This clonotype was seen ten or more times. CDR3 sequence (DNA): TGCAGCGTTGTAGGGGGCCGGGGCGAGCAGTACTTC. This codes for CSVVGGRGEQYF. This sequence joins TRBV29-1 and TRBJ2-7; TRBD1 agrees at 7 bases. The CDR3 runs to 12 residues. Germline loops: CDR1 SQVTM, CDR2 ANQGSEA. The V and J ends lost 4 bases and 6 bases, in that order; junction bases with no gene match: 6.

The chain recombines TRBV5-1 with TRBJ2-6; no definite D call. Per germline, CDR1 SGHRS and CDR2 YFSETQ. Trimming took off 0 bases at V and 1 base at J, with 8 bases between the two ends. The CDR3 is made up of 16 amino acids. The CDR3 bases are TGCGCCAGCAGCTTGGGGCAGCAATCTGGGGCCAACGTCCTGACTTTC. This encodes CASSLGQQSGANVLTF.

This clonotype has a handful of counts. This chain links TRBV12-5 with TRBJ2-1; weak D call: TRBD1 (5 bases). From germline, CDR1 is LGHNT and CDR2 FRNRAP. Trimming left V 4 bases short and J 4 bases short, with 26 bases between. The CDR3 sequence is 19 residues long. CDR3 protein: CASGSLWSRARTLYNEQFF. CDR3 nucleotide sequence: TGTGCTAGTGGTTCGTTATGGTCCAGGGCCCGAACCCTTTACAATGAGCAGTTCTTC.

The rearrangement links TRBV18 to TRBJ1-1; D ambiguous. The CDR3 runs to 15 residues. Deletions cut 1 base from V and 3 bases from J, with 12 bases between. Germline CDR1 reads KGHSH; CDR2 reads LQKENI. CDR3 residues: CASSPQVSSYTEAFF. The DNA of the CDR3 is TGTGCCAGCTCACCACAGGTGTCCTCGTACACTGAAGCTTTCTTT.

This clonotype was found many times. The chain is built from TRBV2 and TRBJ2-7, with D perhaps TRBD2 (5 bases). Germline V CDR1 and CDR2: SNHLY, FYNNEI. V shed 6 bases and J shed 6 bases, with 15 bases lying between them. CDR3 length equals 13 residues. CDR3 in amino acids: CASRREFRAEQYF. Here the CDR3 DNA reads TGTGCCAGCAGACGGGAATTTAGGGCCGAGCAGTACTTC.

In its sample, this clonotype was seen many times. This sequence joins TRBV29-1 and TRBJ1-2, with D possibly being TRBD1 (5 bases). V was clipped by 6 bases and J by 0 bases, with 11 bases between them. The CDR3 extends over 13 amino acids. Germline V gene sequence: CDR1 SQVTM, CDR2 ANQGSEA. The CDR3 protein is CSVRDGANYGYTF. DNA of the CDR3: TGCAGCGTCCGGGACGGTGCTAACTATGGCTACACCTTC.

Written as DNA, the CDR3 is TGCAGTGCTAGAGATGTGAGCGGGCAGTACAATGAGCAGTTCTTC. The encoded protein is CSARDVSGQYNEQFF. The rearrangement joins TRBV20-1 to TRBJ2-1, with D perhaps matching TRBD2 (6 bases). Germline V gives CDR1 DFQATT, CDR2 SNEGSKA (reference sequence). CDR3 length: 15 residues. V dropped 0 bases and J dropped 4 bases, with 13 bases sitting between them.

This clonotype was recorded a few times. This chain uses TRBV7-9 with TRBJ2-1; TRBD1 aligns across 9 bases. From germline, CDR1 is SEHNR and CDR2 FQNEAQ (reference sequence). The V segment lost 6 bases and the J segment 9 bases; nucleotides outside the gene matches: 15. This CDR3 is 16 amino acids long. The CDR3 DNA follows: TGTGCCAGCAGGCCCTCCGGGACAGGGCTTTGGAGTGAGCAGTTCTTC. Protein product: CASRPSGTGLWSEQFF.

In its sample, this clonotype was seen many times. CDR3 sequence (DNA): TGTGCCAGCAGTTTATCTTCCTATGGGTTGCCCCAGCATTTT. Its protein is CASSLSSYGLPQHF. The chain links TRBV28 to TRBJ1-5, with no clear D. The CDR3 is made up of 14 amino acids. Trimming shortened V by 1 base and J by 9 bases, and 13 bases separated the two germline ends. The germline CDR1 and CDR2 sequences are MDHEN and SYDVKM. Filled out from reference TRBV28 and TRBJ1-5, the complete variable domain reads DVKVTQSSRYLVKRTGEKVFLECVQDMDHENMFWYRQDPGLGLRLIYFSYDVKMKEKGDIPEGYSVSREKKERFSLILESASTNQTSMYLCASSLSSYGLPQHFGDGTRLSIL.

The chain recombines TRBV5-6 with TRBJ1-1; the D gene is possibly TRBD1 (5 bases). Trimming removed 4 bases at V and 5 bases at J, with 9 bases between. The CDR3 is 12 amino acids. CDR1 is SGHDT, CDR2 YYEEEE, per germline. The DNA for the CDR3 is TGTGCCAGCAGCGGGGGGAGAACTGAAGCTTTCTTT. It is translated as CASSGGRTEAFF.

V gene TRBV4-1 combines with J gene TRBJ2-2; TRBD1 might be the D (6 bases). Germline loops: CDR1 MGHRA, CDR2 YSYEKL. The CDR3 is 14 residues long. V lost 0 bases, J lost 5 bases, and 7 bases lay in between. The CDR3 nucleotides are TGCGCCAGCAGCCAAGAAGGGACAACCGGGGAGCTGTTTTTT. Translating gives CASSQEGTTGELFF.

This clonotype showed up just a few times. The chain joins TRBV5-1 to TRBJ1-3, with 7 bases matching TRBD1. The CDR3 consists of 15 residues. Germline-derived CDR1 and CDR2 are SGHRS and YFSETQ. J lost 2 bases, V lost 2 bases, and 4 bases had no gene match. This CDR3 reads CASSFRGATGNTIYF. The CDR3 bases are TGCGCCAGCAGCTTCAGGGGGGCGACTGGAAACACCATATATTTT.

The chain has TRBV25-1 and TRBJ2-1, with D perhaps being TRBD1 or TRBD2 (5 bases each). This CDR3 region has 14 residues. The V end lost 6 bases, the J end lost 8 bases, and 17 bases lay between the germline ends. Germline V gene data show CDR1 as MGHDK and CDR2 as SYGVNS. DNA of the CDR3: TGTGCCAGCAGACAATTCGGGACGGCGGATGAGCAGTTCTTC. Its protein product is CASRQFGTADEQFF.

This clonotype was seen more than once but under ten times. V gene TRBV6-5 combines with J gene TRBJ1-1; D is unresolved. V was cut by 0 bases and J by 0 bases, with 8 bases left in between. Germline values: CDR1 MNHEY, CDR2 SVGAGI. The length of the CDR3 is 15 residues. CDR3: CASSYSHILNTEAFF. CDR3 nucleotides: TGTGCCAGCAGTTACTCTCACATCTTGAACACTGAAGCTTTCTTT.

The gene calls are TRBV27 and TRBJ1-1; weak D call: TRBD1 (6 bases). The CDR3 totals 15 residues. CDR1 is MNHEY, CDR2 SMNVEV, per germline (reference sequence). V lost 2 bases to trimming and J lost 4 bases, with 14 bases between them. CDR3 residues: CASSLDQGGPTEAFF. CDR3 coding DNA: TGTGCCAGCAGTTTAGACCAAGGGGGGCCCACTGAAGCTTTCTTT.

This clonotype occurred a few times. V gene TRBV29-1 combines with J gene TRBJ2-6, with D tentatively TRBD1 or TRBD2 (5 bases each). Germline CDR1 SQVTM, CDR2 ANQGSEA. V gave up 6 bases and J gave up 0 bases, with 24 bases separating them. The CDR3 runs 19 residues. The chain's CDR3 is CSVLPLLGDQSSGANVLTF. CDR3 nucleotides: TGCAGCGTACTCCCATTACTCGGGGACCAGAGCTCTGGGGCCAACGTCCTGACTTTC.

This clonotype was recorded a few times. This chain uses TRBV9 with TRBJ2-7, with TRBD1 as a possible D gene (6 bases). The CDR3 totals 14 residues. The V end was cut by 0 bases, the J end by 3 bases, with 10 bases between. Germline CDR1 and CDR2: SGDLS and YYNGEE. The CDR3 DNA sequence: TGTGCCAGCAGCGTAGCTTCCAGGGGCTACGAGCAGTACTTC. This sequence encodes CASSVASRGYEQYF.

Turning to this clonotype: Mismatch with germline at one junction end may stem from a read error. The chain is built from TRBV7-8 and TRBJ1-6, with D perhaps matching TRBD1 (6 bases). Looked up from germline, CDR1 is SGHVS and CDR2 is FQNEAQ. The CDR3 is 16 residues long. CDR3 sequence reads: CASSLDAGAPNSALHF. The CDR3 DNA follows: TGTGCCAGCAGCTTAGACGCGGGGGCTCCCAATTCAGCCCTCCACTTT.

The rearrangement joins TRBV27 to TRBJ2-4; 10 nucleotides match TRBD2. The CDR3 extends over 16 amino acids. Germline V gives CDR1 MNHEY, CDR2 SMNVEV (reference sequence). The J segment lost 9 bases and the V segment lost 5 bases, leaving 13 bases of the junction unmatched. CDR3 sequence: CASSLQLAGGWGIQYF. The CDR3 DNA reads as TGTGCCAGCAGTCTCCAGTTAGCGGGAGGTTGGGGCATTCAGTACTTC.

This clonotype was counted between two and nine times. The V call is TRBV6-5, the J call TRBJ1-2; TRBD1 is a possible D gene (5 bases). Germline V gene sequence: CDR1 MNHEY, CDR2 SVGAGI. V gave up 0 bases and J gave up 13 bases, with 15 bases separating them. CDR3 length: 13 residues. The CDR3 protein is CASSYSTRDRRTF. The CDR3, as DNA: TGTGCCAGCAGTTACTCAACCAGGGACCGACGCACCTTC.

This chain joins TRBV7-9 and TRBJ1-1, with 8 bases that match TRBD1. Germline-derived CDR1 and CDR2 are SEHNR and FQNEAQ (reference sequence). The V gene end was trimmed by 5 bases and the J gene end by 7 bases; junction bases not matched to a gene: 9. The CDR3 spans 14 residues. The CDR3 DNA follows: TGTGCCAGCAGCGAATGGACAGGGTCGGGTGAAGCTTTCTTT. As protein: CASSEWTGSGEAFF.

This clonotype has only a few counts. This rearrangement joins TRBV2 to TRBJ2-7; D perhaps matches TRBD1 (6 bases). Germline CDR1 reads SNHLY; CDR2 reads FYNNEI. The CDR3 runs 14 residues. V was pared by 3 bases and J by 7 bases, with 16 bases between. CDR3 protein: CASSDFMGAGEQYF. CDR3 nucleotides: TGTGCCAGCAGTGATTTTATGGGGGCGGGTGAGCAGTACTTC.

The gene calls are TRBV29-1 and TRBJ2-2; D uncertain. The germline V gene has CDR1 SQVTM and CDR2 ANQGSEA. V lost 1 base and J 3 bases, leaving 6 bases between the germline ends. The CDR3 sequence is 13 residues long. CDR3 amino acids: CSVEGGDTGELFF. CDR3 DNA sequence: TGCAGCGTTGAAGGTGGGGACACCGGGGAGCTGTTTTTT.

This clonotype was observed many times. V gene TRBV12-3 or TRBV12-4 combines with J gene TRBJ2-7; D tentatively reads TRBD1 or TRBD2 (5 bases each). V was trimmed by 1 base and J by 2 bases, leaving 12 bases between them. The length of the CDR3 is 15 residues. The CDR3 loop reads CASSLGWGTTYEQYF. The CDR3 nucleotides are TGTGCCAGCAGTTTAGGGTGGGGGACCACCTACGAGCAGTACTTC.

This clonotype came up a few times. V and J are TRBV20-1 and TRBJ2-1; D uncertain. Trimming pared 5 bases from V and 6 bases from J, leaving 11 bases between. This CDR3 has 12 residues. CDR1 is DFQATT and CDR2 is SNEGSKA in the germline V gene (reference sequence). CDR3 nucleotide sequence: TGCAGTGCTCCCATATTTGTCAATGAGCAGTTCTTC. Translating gives CSAPIFVNEQFF.

This clonotype has only a few counts. This chain uses TRBV29-1 with TRBJ2-7, with 8 nucleotides matching TRBD1. V lost 4 bases to trimming and J lost 0 bases; unmatched junction nucleotides: 2. CDR3 size: 13 residues. Germline V gives CDR1 SQVTM, CDR2 ANQGSEA. The CDR3 is CSVVTGVSYEQYF. The CDR3 DNA is TGCAGCGTTGTGACAGGGGTCTCCTACGAGCAGTACTTC.

The gene calls are TRBV12-3 or TRBV12-4 and TRBJ2-7, with a tentative D call TRBD1 (5 bases). The CDR3 has 12 residues. Trimming pared 2 bases from V and 7 bases from J, leaving 9 bases between. The CDR3 region has the DNA TGTGCCAGCAGTTTAAAAGGGGTAGAGCAGTACTTC. Amino acids: CASSLKGVEQYF.